These 7 T cell receptor beta chains were sequenced from one sample in a study of T cell changes during pregnancy in multiple sclerosis. Some clones are missing from TCRdb's copy, which holds only in-frame ones; the method was immunoSEQ multiplex PCR. The sample includes roughly 79,000 clones, about 93% seen only once; the top ten take around 0.75%. This specimen consisted of peripheral blood, obtained in the second trimester of pregnancy. These receptor sequences come from a female donor in good health, enrolled as a control in a pregnancy study.

The chain employs TRBV6-1 and TRBJ1-6; perhaps TRBD1 as D (5 bases). The V end lost 3 bases, the J end lost 13 bases, and 19 bases lay between the germline ends. Germline V lookup: CDR1 MNHNS, CDR2 SASEGT. The CDR3 sequence is 15 residues long. This CDR3 reads CASSEGRGGAAPLHF. In DNA form, the CDR3 reads TGTGCCAGCAGTGAGGGCCGCGGGGGAGCCGCGCCCCTCCACTTT.

The chain combines TRBV18 with TRBJ1-1; the D is unclear. V lost 3 bases to trimming and J lost 1 base, with 6 bases between them. The V gene's germline CDR1 is KGHSH and CDR2 LQKENI. The CDR3 spans 13 residues. The CDR3 DNA reads as TGTGCCAGCTCACCTCAATGGAACACTGAAGCTTTCTTT. Protein sequence: CASSPQWNTEAFF.

The chain employs TRBV4-3 and TRBJ1-1; TRBD1 matches at 8 bases. V shed 3 bases, J shed 11 bases, and the junction held 11 bases outside the gene matches. CDR3 length equals 14 residues. CDR1 and CDR2 from the germline V gene are LGHNA and YSLEER. CDR3 DNA sequence: TGCGCCAGCAGCCAGGGTGACAGGGGCCGTGCGGCTTTCTTT. Its protein is CASSQGDRGRAAFF.

This clone has a single count. The chain combines TRBV19 with TRBJ1-1; 8 nucleotides align to TRBD1. Looked up from germline, CDR1 is LNHDA and CDR2 is SQIVND (reference sequence). V lost 5 bases and J lost 1; bases outside the gene matches: 6. This CDR3 spans 15 amino acids. Here the CDR3 DNA reads TGTGCCAGTAGTTCCGGGACAGGAGCGAACACTGAAGCTTTCTTT. Amino acids: CASSSGTGANTEAFF.

The chain combines TRBV9 with TRBJ1-1; 7 nucleotides match TRBD1. This CDR3 is built from 13 residues. Per germline, CDR1 SGDLS and CDR2 YYNGEE. V dropped 4 bases and J dropped 3; count of bases not matched to a gene: 3. The CDR3 region has the DNA TGTGCCAGCAGCCTCGACAGGGACACTGAAGCTTTCTTT. Residues: CASSLDRDTEAFF.

This clone came up once. The V and J genes are TRBV19 and TRBJ1-5; D unresolved. The germline V gene has CDR1 LNHDA and CDR2 SQIVND (reference sequence). V lost 6 bases and J lost 0, with 3 bases in between. The CDR3 totals 12 residues. Here the CDR3 reads CASRASNQPQHF. CDR3 coding DNA: TGTGCCAGTAGGGCTAGCAATCAGCCCCAGCATTTT.

The chain uses TRBV5-4 and TRBJ2-3; 12 bases are a match to TRBD1. CDR1 is SGHNT, CDR2 YYREEE, per germline (reference sequence). J gave up 5 bases and V 7 bases, and 8 bases lay outside the gene matches. The CDR3 has 15 amino acids. The DNA of the CDR3 is TGTGCCAGCGCGGGAGGGACAGGGGGCATAGATACGCAGTATTTT. It yields the protein CASAGGTGGIDTQYF.